The rows below give T cell receptor beta chains drawn from one sample of a study of T cells expressing NK-cell markers. TCRdb reanalyzed the 5' RACE reads and collapses them to one entry per CDR3 protein, without DNA. Its table records around 470,000 distinct CDR3 sequences. Sequenced material: blood T cells: a sorted CD56 or NKG2C T cell subset, CD4+ or CD8+ T cells, or bulk PBMC T cells (not recorded which). These receptor sequences come from a woman in her forties or fifties in good health. Each CDR3 is given with its conserved first and last residue. Fields, in order: J gene, V gene, CDR3 protein.

J: TRBJ2-2
V: TRBV9
CDR3: CASSVRSGELFF

J: TRBJ1-1
V: TRBV2
CDR3: CASIRRLGNTEAFF

J: TRBJ2-3
V: TRBV27
CDR3: CASSRGLAGFFTDTQYF

J: TRBJ2-6
V: TRBV4-1
CDR3: CASSQDFRAAGANVLTF

J: TRBJ2-1
V: TRBV11-3
CDR3: CASSLIRLAGYEQFF

J: TRBJ2-2
V: TRBV19
CDR3: CASSNKGVGELFF

J: TRBJ1-2
V: TRBV20-1
CDR3: CSARVPAPSYGYTF

J: TRBJ1-1
V: TRBV9
CDR3: CASSRLGGGGAEAFF

J: TRBJ2-1
V: TRBV4-2
CDR3: CASSQDLGGANNEQFF

J: TRBJ1-1
V: TRBV11-2
CDR3: CASNAGDRVRSEAFF

J: TRBJ2-3
V: TRBV11-1
CDR3: CASSSRGGLAGSTDTQYF

J: TRBJ1-3
V: TRBV29-1
CDR3: CSVSPRQGARNTIYF

J: TRBJ2-1
V: TRBV29-1
CDR3: CSASGSMLRNEQFF

J: TRBJ2-7
V: TRBV25-1
CDR3: CASSEYWVGGSSYEQYF

J: TRBJ2-5
V: TRBV20-1
CDR3: CSATGTTYQETQYF

J: TRBJ2-5
V: TRBV4-2
CDR3: CASSQAGGTQYF

J: TRBJ1-5
V: TRBV15
CDR3: CATSRVGANQPQHF

J: TRBJ2-3
V: TRBV20-1
CDR3: CSARSLAGSTDTQYF

J: TRBJ1-6
V: TRBV12-3/TRBV12-4
CDR3: CASSRLGQVNSPLHF

J: TRBJ2-3
V: TRBV20-1
CDR3: CSAWGQSTDTQYF

J: TRBJ2-1
V: TRBV10-3
CDR3: CAISAIPYNEQFF

J: TRBJ2-3
V: TRBV12-3/TRBV12-4
CDR3: CASSPRIDTQYF

J: TRBJ1-1
V: TRBV20-1
CDR3: CSAKEGSAEAFF

J: TRBJ1-2
V: TRBV4-1
CDR3: CASSQGQGSLANYGYTF

J: TRBJ1-6
V: TRBV27
CDR3: CASSLAQGSSYNSPLHF

J: TRBJ2-1
V: TRBV6-5
CDR3: CASRSLREQFF

J: TRBJ1-1
V: TRBV12-3/TRBV12-4
CDR3: CASSGRQGAEAFF

J: TRBJ2-3
V: TRBV20-1
CDR3: CSAISTSGRKDTQYF

J: TRBJ2-5
V: TRBV5-6
CDR3: CASSSQLETQYF

J: TRBJ2-5
V: TRBV2
CDR3: CASSEPVLVGKETQYF

J: TRBJ2-6
V: TRBV7-9
CDR3: CASSLFGLGSGANVLTF

J: TRBJ2-3
V: TRBV9
CDR3: CASSVASAGSTDTQYF

J: TRBJ1-2
V: TRBV9
CDR3: CASSVAAGVNDYGYTF

J: TRBJ1-1
V: TRBV5-6
CDR3: CASSLVGTLSLEAFF

J: TRBJ2-3
V: TRBV5-1
CDR3: CASSLEPGGRTDTQYF

J: TRBJ1-1
V: TRBV29-1
CDR3: CSVWVASEFTEAFF

J: TRBJ2-4
V: TRBV6-5
CDR3: CASSQGENIQYF

J: TRBJ2-1
V: TRBV20-1
CDR3: CSAGTLENNEQFF

J: TRBJ2-1
V: TRBV5-1
CDR3: CASMEAYEQFF

J: TRBJ2-1
V: TRBV5-6
CDR3: CASSLLTDKQFF

J: TRBJ2-2
V: TRBV6-1
CDR3: CASRDHNTGELFF

J: TRBJ2-1
V: TRBV6-5
CDR3: CASSYSTDGVRNEQFF

J: TRBJ2-1
V: TRBV20-1
CDR3: CSARDLPSGTHNEQFF

J: TRBJ1-1
V: TRBV5-1
CDR3: CASSPTRTAVNTEAFF

J: TRBJ1-5
V: TRBV12-3/TRBV12-4
CDR3: CASSVSGASNQPQHF

J: TRBJ1-5
V: TRBV12-3/TRBV12-4
CDR3: CASNLGPGPQHF

J: TRBJ2-3
V: TRBV29-1
CDR3: CSVGGGDFSSTDTQYF

J: TRBJ1-2
V: TRBV10-3
CDR3: CAISVWQSSYTF

J: TRBJ2-7
V: TRBV5-1
CDR3: CASSPPSGSSEQYF

J: TRBJ2-1
V: TRBV10-1
CDR3: CASSESGTGMEQFF

J: TRBJ2-1
V: TRBV9
CDR3: CASSVGLFYNEQFF

J: TRBJ2-2
V: TRBV5-4
CDR3: CASSFISTQTGELFF

J: TRBJ2-7
V: TRBV10-3
CDR3: CAGRDDGSQGNEQYF

J: TRBJ2-1
V: TRBV10-1
CDR3: CASSVLAGDNEQFF